Listed here are 27 T cell receptor beta chains from one sample, sequenced in a study of T cell responses to AZD1222 COVID-19 vaccine. Generated by immunoSEQ multiplex PCR, the TCRdb table keeps only in-frame clones and is missing some. The sample has 140,000 to 150,000 clones; approximately 91% are singletons. This sample comprised peripheral blood, obtained 28 days after the second AZD1222 dose. All receptors derive from an adult who received the AZD1222 COVID-19 vaccine.

This clone was picked up one time. The chain combines TRBV9 with TRBJ2-3; D is perhaps TRBD2 (5 bases). Trimming took off 2 bases at V and 7 bases at J, with 11 bases between the two ends. CDR1 and CDR2 (germline): SGDLS, YYNGEE. The CDR3 totals 13 residues. CDR3 amino acids: CASSVSGRNTQYF. For the CDR3, the DNA is TGTGCCAGCAGCGTCTCGGGAAGGAATACGCAGTATTTT. The variable domain in full, completed from reference TRBV9 and TRBJ2-3, reads DSGVTQTPKHLITATGQRVTLRCSPRSGDLSVYWYQQSLDQGLQFLIQYYNGEERAKGNILERFSAQQFPDLHSELNLSSLELGDSALYFCASSVSGRNTQYFGPGTRLTVL.

This chain links TRBV5-1 with TRBJ1-2, with D unresolved. Between the trimmed V and J ends, which lost 0 bases and 3 bases, there was a span of 6 bases. Germline CDR1 and CDR2: SGHRS and YFSETQ. The CDR3 totals 13 residues. As DNA, the CDR3 is TGCGCCAGCAGCTTGGGGTTTGACTATGGCTACACCTTC. This gives the protein CASSLGFDYGYTF.

The chain uses TRBV10-1 and TRBJ2-1; D is unclear. CDR3 length equals 15 residues. Trimming shortened V by 9 bases and J by 7 bases, and 22 bases separated the two germline ends. CDR1 WNHNN and CDR2 SYGVQD come from the germline V gene (reference sequence). The CDR3 loop is CASSNTTELINEQFF. The CDR3, as DNA: TGCGCCAGTTCCAACACTACAGAGCTGATAAATGAGCAGTTCTTC.

The chain joins TRBV11-2 to TRBJ2-3; D remains ambiguous. V lost 1 base and J lost 3, with 2 bases in between. CDR3 length: 12 amino acids. CDR1 SGHAT and CDR2 FQNNGV come from the germline V gene. The CDR3 protein is CASSLGTDTQYF. DNA for the CDR3: TGTGCCAGCAGCTTAGGAACAGATACGCAGTATTTT. Filled out from reference TRBV11-2 and TRBJ2-3, the complete variable domain reads EAGVAQSPRYKIIEKRQSVAFWCNPISGHATLYWYQQILGQGPKLLIQFQNNGVVDDSQLPKDRFSAERLKGVDSTLKIQPAKLEDSAVYLCASSLGTDTQYFGPGTRLTVL.

This chain connects TRBV5-6 to TRBJ2-6; possible D gene TRBD1, 5 bases. Trimming removed 3 bases at V and 1 base at J, with 8 bases between. This CDR3 spans 15 amino acids. Germline V CDR1 and CDR2: SGHDT, YYEEEE. CDR3 nucleotides: TGTGCCAGCAGCTGGGGCAGGTCTGGGGCCAACGTCCTGACTTTC. Residues: CASSWGRSGANVLTF.

The chain carries TRBV29-1 and TRBJ1-1; D uncertain. CDR3 length: 14 amino acids. Germline CDR1 reads SQVTM; CDR2 reads ANQGSEA. Trimming removed 3 bases at V and 1 base at J, with 12 bases between. CDR3 coding DNA: TGCAGCGTTGAGAGGCAGCGGGGGAACACTGAAGCTTTCTTT. Its translation: CSVERQRGNTEAFF.

This chain joins TRBV3-1 (or the pseudogene TRBV3-2) and TRBJ1-2; TRBD1 aligns across 7 bases. The CDR3 is 13 amino acids. J was trimmed by 6 bases and V by 4 bases; bases with no gene match: 5. Germline V lookup: CDR1 LGHDT, CDR2 YNNKEL (reference sequence). The CDR3 sequence is CASSPTGWDGYTF. In nucleotides, the CDR3 is TGTGCCAGCAGCCCGACAGGGTGGGATGGCTACACCTTC.

The chain combines TRBV28 with TRBJ2-7; 9 positions match TRBD1. Germline values: CDR1 MDHEN, CDR2 SYDVKM. The CDR3 extends over 14 amino acids. J was trimmed by 6 bases and V by 7 bases; bases with no gene match: 10. In nucleotides, the CDR3 is TGTGCCAGCACCCTAAGGACAGGGGTTGGCGAGCAGTACTTC. Translated, it gives CASTLRTGVGEQYF.

This rearrangement joins TRBV7-9 to TRBJ2-4; TRBD2 matches at 8 bases. V dropped 4 bases and J dropped 0; count of bases not matched to a gene: 5. Germline V lookup: CDR1 SEHNR, CDR2 FQNEAQ (reference sequence). This CDR3 has 16 residues. CDR3 nucleotide sequence: TGTGCCAGCAGCTCCGGGGGGGTAGTAGCCAAAAACATTCAGTACTTC. This gives the protein CASSSGGVVAKNIQYF.

The chain links TRBV15 to TRBJ2-2, with 7 bases identical to TRBD1. V trimming: 9 bases; J trimming: 1 base; junction bases outside the gene matches: 8. This CDR3 is built from 15 residues. CDR1 and CDR2 from the germline V gene are LNHNV and YYDKDF (reference sequence). CDR3 DNA sequence: TGTGCCACACAATTGGACAGGCTGAACACCGGGGAGCTGTTTTTT. Amino acids: CATQLDRLNTGELFF.

The V gene is TRBV2, the J gene TRBJ1-6, with TRBD1 matching over 9 bases. Trimming at V came to 8 bases and at J to 10 bases, leaving 6 bases not matched to a gene. The CDR3 totals 13 residues. The germline V gene encodes CDR1 SNHLY and CDR2 FYNNEI. For the CDR3, the DNA is TGTGCCAGCGTACAGGGGGCTTCATCACCCCTCCACTTT. Amino acid sequence: CASVQGASSPLHF.

V and J are TRBV12-5 and TRBJ1-3; D ambiguous. Between the trimmed V and J ends, which lost 1 base and 1 base, there was a span of 2 bases. This CDR3 is built from 13 residues. Germline values: CDR1 LGHNT, CDR2 FRNRAP. This chain's CDR3 is CASGLGSGNTIYF. In DNA form, the CDR3 reads TGTGCTAGTGGTTTGGGTTCTGGAAACACCATATATTTT.

The chain has TRBV2 and TRBJ2-2; no clear D. CDR1 is SNHLY, CDR2 FYNNEI, per germline. This CDR3 is 12 amino acids long. V shed 6 bases and J shed 3 bases, with 5 bases lying between them. The CDR3 is CASRWDTGELFF. The CDR3 nucleotides are TGTGCCAGCAGATGGGACACCGGGGAGCTGTTTTTT. The full variable domain, in which reference TRBV2 and TRBJ2-2 provide the parts outside the CDR3, is EPEVTQTPSHQVTQMGQEVILRCVPISNHLYFYWYRQILGQKVEFLVSFYNNEISEKSEIFDDQFSVERPDGSNFTLKIRSTKLEDSAMYFCASRWDTGELFFGEGSRLTVL.

J is TRBJ1-5 and V is TRBV7-8, with D tentatively TRBD1 (6 bases). Germline values: CDR1 SGHVS, CDR2 FQNEAQ. V shed 0 bases and J shed 6 bases, with 12 bases lying between them. The CDR3 has 15 amino acids. The CDR3 coding sequence is TGTGCCAGCAGCTTAGCGAGGGGGGCAGCTCAGCCCCAGCATTTT. Protein sequence: CASSLARGAAQPQHF.

The rearrangement uses TRBV5-5 and TRBJ1-4, with a possible D match to TRBD1 (5 bases). V gave up 0 bases and J gave up 5 bases, with 11 bases separating them. Looked up from germline, CDR1 is SGHKS and CDR2 is YYEKEE (reference sequence). This CDR3 spans 15 amino acids. CDR3 nucleotide sequence: TGTGCCAGCAGCTTGGTGAGGGGCGCAAATGAAAAACTGTTTTTT. The encoded protein is CASSLVRGANEKLFF.

This clone was seen only once. V gene TRBV11-1 combines with J gene TRBJ2-1; 7 bases line up with TRBD2. CDR3 length equals 14 residues. The V segment lost 1 base and the J segment 9 bases; nucleotides outside the gene matches: 6. Germline V lookup: CDR1 SGHAT, CDR2 FQDESV (reference sequence). The CDR3: CASSLVAGVVEQFF. The CDR3 DNA reads as TGTGCCAGCAGCTTAGTTGCGGGAGTGGTTGAGCAGTTCTTC. The variable domain in full, with the rest retrieved from reference TRBV11-1 and TRBJ2-1, is EAEVAQSPRYKITEKSQAVAFWCDPISGHATLYWYRQILGQGPELLVQFQDESVVDDSQLPKDRFSAERLKGVDSTLKIQPAELGDSAMYLCASSLVAGVVEQFFGPGTRLTVL.

The V gene is TRBV27, the J gene TRBJ1-1; maybe TRBD1 (5 bases). The germline V gene has CDR1 MNHEY and CDR2 SMNVEV (reference sequence). The CDR3 loop spans 15 amino acids. V lost 3 bases and J lost 5, with 16 bases in between. CDR3 protein: CASSFTGAPGTEAFF. The CDR3 nucleotides read TGTGCCAGCAGTTTCACAGGCGCCCCGGGGACTGAAGCTTTCTTT.

The chain carries TRBV27 and TRBJ2-5, with 11 bases that match TRBD1. The CDR3 sequence is 15 residues long. V lost 4 bases and J lost 4; bases outside the gene matches: 5. CDR1 MNHEY and CDR2 SMNVEV come from the germline V gene (reference sequence). The CDR3 DNA sequence: TGTGCCAGCAGTTCCCGGACAGGGGGCAGAGAGACCCAGTACTTC. This sequence encodes CASSSRTGGRETQYF.

The chain has TRBV18 and TRBJ1-1, with a tentative D call TRBD1 (6 bases). Germline-derived CDR1 and CDR2 are KGHSH and LQKENI. The CDR3 is 16 amino acids. V lost 2 bases and J lost 0, with 13 bases in between. CDR3 region: CASSPNREGMNTEAFF. CDR3 coding DNA: TGTGCCAGCTCACCAAACAGGGAGGGGATGAACACTGAAGCTTTCTTT.

This chain links TRBV7-9 with TRBJ1-4; D is possibly TRBD1 (5 bases). Germline-derived CDR1 and CDR2 are SEHNR and FQNEAQ (reference sequence). Trimming took off 5 bases at V and 1 base at J, with 14 bases between the two ends. The CDR3 is 16 residues long. The CDR3 DNA follows: TGTGCCAGCAGCCCCCCGGGGGGGGGAACTAATGAAAAACTGTTTTTT. As protein: CASSPPGGGTNEKLFF.

This chain links TRBV9 with TRBJ1-1; no reliable D call. V dropped 1 base and J dropped 0 bases, with 10 bases sitting between them. CDR3 length: 15 residues. CDR1 is SGDLS, CDR2 YYNGEE, per germline. This CDR3 reads CASSVSKGMNTEAFF. The CDR3 region has the DNA TGTGCCAGCAGCGTATCTAAAGGGATGAACACTGAAGCTTTCTTT.

This chain connects TRBV6-1 to TRBJ1-4; 7 positions match TRBD1. Unmatched junction bases numbered 7, after V lost 0 bases and J lost 12 bases. CDR3 length: 14 amino acids. The germline V gene has CDR1 MNHNS and CDR2 SASEGT. CDR3 DNA: TGTGCCAGCAGTGAAGCGACCCGGAGGGGGCAACTGTTTTTT. This codes for CASSEATRRGQLFF.

V usage is TRBV12-3 or TRBV12-4 and J usage is TRBJ2-2; D unresolved. The V end was cut by 6 bases, the J end by 6 bases, with 8 bases between. CDR3 length equals 12 residues. For the CDR3, the DNA is TGTGCCAGCAGCTATGCTGCCGGGGAGCTGTTTTTT. Translated, it gives CASSYAAGELFF.

V and J are TRBV6-5 and TRBJ1-2; D unclear. The CDR3 spans 13 residues. Germline lookup yields CDR1 MNHEY and CDR2 SVGAGI. Trimming shortened V by 2 bases and J by 8 bases, and 12 bases separated the two germline ends. The CDR3 DNA is TGTGCCAGCAGTTACCCGGCTGCGAAGGGCTACACCTTC. Translation gives CASSYPAAKGYTF.

This chain joins TRBV9 and TRBJ2-3; D may be TRBD1 (6 bases). The germline V gene has CDR1 SGDLS and CDR2 YYNGEE. V lost 0 bases and J 2 bases, leaving 10 bases between the germline ends. The CDR3 has 15 residues. For the CDR3, the DNA is TGTGCCAGCAGCGTAGAGGGGGTATCCACAGATACGCAGTATTTT. This sequence encodes CASSVEGVSTDTQYF.

The chain employs TRBV7-3 and TRBJ1-6; D not resolved. The germline V and J ends were trimmed by 0 bases and 10 bases, with 7 bases remaining between them. The CDR3 sequence is 13 residues long. CDR1 and CDR2 (germline): SGHTA, FQGTGA. The CDR3 region has the DNA TGTGCCAGCAGCTTAACTGCCTCATCACCCCTCCACTTT. This sequence encodes CASSLTASSPLHF.

V usage is TRBV5-5 and J usage is TRBJ2-3, with no clear D. Trimming removed 2 bases from V and 5 bases from J, with 15 bases in between. Germline V gene lookup returns CDR1 SGHKS and CDR2 YYEKEE (reference sequence). The CDR3 length is 15 residues. CDR3 nucleotide sequence: TGTGCCAGCAGCTTTAGATCCGTCCCGCGAGATACGCAGTATTTT. Encoded protein: CASSFRSVPRDTQYF.